These 23 T cell receptor beta chains originate from one sample sequenced in a study of T cells after yellow fever vaccination. A single record per CDR3 protein comes from TCRdb applying MiXCR to the 5' RACE reads. Of under 200,000 distinct CDR3 sequences in the sample, approximately 10% are singletons; the top ten hold approximately 34%. The sequencing here drew on CD8+ T cells sorted from PBMCs, taken 15 days after the yellow fever booster vaccination. The receptors originated from a man younger than 35 who received the YFV17D yellow fever vaccine.

V gene TRBV5-1 combines with J gene TRBJ1-2; D not resolved. Germline CDR1 SGHRS, CDR2 YFSETQ. The V end was cut by 0 bases, the J end by 6 bases, with 9 bases between. CDR3 length: 13 residues. The CDR3: CASSLAPSDGYTF. The CDR3 bases are TGCGCCAGCAGCTTGGCACCCTCTGATGGCTACACCTTC.

The gene calls are TRBV24-1 and TRBJ2-7; 8 bases match TRBD1. The trim removed 7 bases at V and 3 bases at J, leaving 10 bases unmatched. Germline V gene data show CDR1 as KGHDR and CDR2 as SFDVKD. The CDR3 spans 15 residues. DNA for the CDR3: TGTGCCACCAGCGGGGGTCAGGGGGCAGGCTACGAGCAGTACGTC. Protein sequence: CATSGGQGAGYEQYV.

In its sample, this clonotype was seen a few times. The chain couples TRBV7-8 to TRBJ2-7, with TRBD1 identical over 7 bases. The CDR3 extends over 14 amino acids. J gave up 1 base and V 5 bases, and 5 bases lay outside the gene matches. The V gene's germline CDR1 is SGHVS and CDR2 FQNEAQ. CDR3 DNA: TGTGCCAGCAGCCCCAACAGGGGATCCTACGAGCAGTACGTC. Translation: CASSPNRGSYEQYV.

This sequence joins TRBV6-5 and TRBJ2-3, with D perhaps given as TRBD1 or TRBD2 (5 bases each). The CDR3 extends over 14 amino acids. The V end was cut by 2 bases, the J end by 2 bases, with 8 bases between. Germline V gives CDR1 MNHEY, CDR2 SVGAGI. DNA for the CDR3: TGTGCCAGCAGTTACCAGGGAGTCACAGATACGCAGTATTTT. It encodes CASSYQGVTDTQYF.

The chain employs TRBV20-1 and TRBJ2-3; 9 positions agree with TRBD1. Germline V gives CDR1 DFQATT, CDR2 SNEGSKA (reference sequence). Unmatched junction bases numbered 16, after V lost 6 bases and J lost 0 bases. The CDR3 totals 18 residues. The CDR3 sequence: CSAPTGGPSTSSTDTQYF. CDR3 sequence (DNA): TGCAGTGCCCCGACAGGGGGACCCTCTACCTCTAGCACAGATACGCAGTATTTT.

This clonotype was observed a handful of times. This chain uses TRBV18 with TRBJ2-3, with 8 positions matching TRBD2. Germline V gene lookup returns CDR1 KGHSH and CDR2 LQKENI. Unmatched junction bases numbered 12, after V lost 5 bases and J lost 2 bases. The CDR3 contains 17 residues. CDR3 nucleotides: TGTGCCAGCTCATCGGACTTGGCGGGGGGCTCCACAGATACGCAGTATTTT. It yields the protein CASSSDLAGGSTDTQYF.

This clonotype was seen only a few times. The chain couples TRBV6-5 to TRBJ2-1; tentatively, D is TRBD1 or TRBD2 (5 bases each). The CDR3 spans 15 residues. Germline lookup yields CDR1 MNHEY and CDR2 SVGAGI. Trimming pared 6 bases from V and 3 bases from J, leaving 15 bases between. CDR3 sequence: CASSRGEWSYNEQFF. The CDR3, as DNA: TGTGCCAGCAGCCGAGGGGAATGGAGCTACAATGAGCAGTTCTTC.

This clonotype was counted between two and nine times. The genes are TRBV12-3 or TRBV12-4 and TRBJ2-7; 9 positions match TRBD1. This CDR3 has 13 amino acids. V shed 7 bases and J 6 bases; nucleotides not matched to a gene: 7. The CDR3 protein is CASTSGTGIEQYF. CDR3 coding DNA: TGTGCCAGCACCTCCGGGACAGGGATCGAGCAGTACTTC.

The CDR3 loop is CASRPGTGVYEQYF. The CDR3 region has the DNA TGTGCCAGCAGACCCGGGACAGGGGTCTACGAGCAGTACTTC. The gene calls are TRBV13 and TRBJ2-7, with TRBD1 matching 10 bases. The germline gives CDR1 PRHDT, CDR2 FYEKMQ (reference sequence). The CDR3 loop spans 14 amino acids. V shed 6 bases, J shed 3 bases, and the junction held 5 bases outside the gene matches.

The chain links TRBV9 to TRBJ2-3; TRBD1 aligns across 7 bases. CDR1 and CDR2 from the germline V gene are SGDLS and YYNGEE. CDR3 length equals 15 residues. Losses at the gene ends were 2 bases for V and 2 bases for J; bases not matched to a gene: 5. The CDR3 region is CASSVPTGTTDTQYF. The CDR3 DNA reads TGTGCCAGCAGCGTCCCGACAGGGACCACAGATACGCAGTATTTT.

A few counts support this clonotype. The chain couples TRBV5-5 to TRBJ1-1; D is uncertain. V lost 0 bases and J 0 bases, leaving 9 bases between the germline ends. The CDR3 consists of 15 residues. CDR1 SGHKS and CDR2 YYEKEE come from the germline V gene (reference sequence). Written as DNA, the CDR3 is TGTGCCAGCAGCTTGGAGCTCTATCTGAACACTGAAGCTTTCTTT. The encoded protein is CASSLELYLNTEAFF.

CDR3 loop: CSASRDRAAYEQYF. In DNA form, the CDR3 reads TGCAGCGCGTCACGGGACAGAGCCGCCTACGAGCAGTACTTC. This rearrangement joins TRBV29-1 to TRBJ2-7; TRBD1 matches at 7 bases. Germline trimming cut 7 bases from V and 2 bases from J; bases unmatched to any gene: 11. CDR1 and CDR2 (germline): SQVTM, ANQGSEA. The length of the CDR3 is 14 residues.

The V gene is TRBV5-6, the J gene TRBJ2-1; TRBD2 agrees at 10 bases. The V gene end was trimmed by 1 base and the J gene end by 10 bases; junction bases not matched to a gene: 11. The germline V gene encodes CDR1 SGHDT and CDR2 YYEEEE. The CDR3 has 16 residues. The CDR3 coding sequence is TGTGCCAGCAGCTTGAGCCTAGCGGGGGTTTCGGGGGAGCAGTTCTTC. Encoded protein: CASSLSLAGVSGEQFF.

The rearrangement links TRBV12-3 or TRBV12-4 to TRBJ2-3; TRBD2 agrees at 7 bases. Trimming at V came to 3 bases and at J to 4 bases, leaving 7 bases not matched to a gene. The CDR3 totals 15 residues. This chain's CDR3 is CASSFYRGGADTQYF. DNA of the CDR3: TGTGCCAGCAGTTTTTATCGCGGGGGAGCAGATACGCAGTATTTT.

V usage is TRBV4-3 and J usage is TRBJ2-3; D is perhaps TRBD1 or TRBD2 (5 bases each). The CDR3 runs 16 residues. Germline values: CDR1 LGHNA, CDR2 YSLEER. V was pared by 1 base and J by 4 bases, with 15 bases between. CDR3 residues: CASSQGGYSTADTQYF. The CDR3 DNA sequence: TGCGCCAGCAGCCAAGGGGGGTATTCCACCGCAGATACGCAGTATTTT.

This clonotype was found a few times. The chain carries TRBV9 and TRBJ1-3; no definite D call. Germline lookup yields CDR1 SGDLS and CDR2 YYNGEE. Trimming cost V 2 bases and J 3 bases, with 12 bases left between them. The CDR3 sequence is 15 residues long. The CDR3: CASSVDNTLGNTIYF. The CDR3 DNA sequence: TGTGCCAGCAGCGTTGACAACACACTTGGAAACACCATATATTTT.

The chain has TRBV6-2 or TRBV6-3 and TRBJ2-1; D is possibly TRBD1 or TRBD2 (5 bases each). Trimming cost V 5 bases and J 0 bases, with 14 bases left between them. The CDR3 contains 16 residues. From germline, CDR1 is MNHEY and CDR2 SVGEGT. In DNA, the CDR3 is TGTGCCAGCAGTGGACTCAGGGCCAACTCCTACAATGAGCAGTTCTTC. Its protein product is CASSGLRANSYNEQFF.

This clonotype was seen more than once but under ten times. This rearrangement joins TRBV6-5 to TRBJ2-5; 7 bases fit TRBD2. CDR3 length equals 16 residues. Germline CDR1 is MNHEY and CDR2 is SVGAGI. V lost 0 bases, J lost 5 bases, and 9 bases stayed unmatched. The CDR3 nucleotides read TGTGCCAGCAGTTACTCGATTAGCGGGCGACCCGAGACCCAGTACTTC. Its protein product is CASSYSISGRPETQYF.

The chain has TRBV3-1 and TRBJ2-2; no reliable D call. Trimming removed 6 bases at V and 6 bases at J, with 8 bases between. The CDR3 loop spans 12 amino acids. CDR1 is LGHDT, CDR2 YNNKEL, per germline (reference sequence). CDR3 loop: CASSDRAGELFF. CDR3 coding DNA: TGTGCCAGCAGTGATAGGGCCGGGGAGCTGTTTTTT.

There are a few counts of this clonotype. CDR3: CASSQGAYNTDTQYF. Here the CDR3 DNA reads TGCGCCAGCAGCCAAGGAGCATATAACACAGATACGCAGTATTTT. This chain joins TRBV4-1 and TRBJ2-3; no reliable D call. The CDR3 runs to 15 residues. Germline CDR1 reads MGHRA; CDR2 reads YSYEKL. Trimming took 1 base from V and 2 from J, leaving 10 bases between them.

The V and J genes are TRBV28 and TRBJ2-1; 11 bases map to TRBD1. This CDR3 comprises 15 residues. CDR1 is MDHEN and CDR2 is SYDVKM in the germline V gene. The V and J ends lost 3 bases and 5 bases, in that order; junction bases with no gene match: 3. DNA for the CDR3: TGTGCCAGCAGTTTGGGACAGGGGGGGAACAATGAGCAGTTCTTC. This codes for CASSLGQGGNNEQFF.

The V call is TRBV6-6, the J call TRBJ1-5; possible D gene TRBD1, 5 bases. The CDR3 totals 16 residues. Germline-derived CDR1 and CDR2 are MNHNY and SVGAGI (reference sequence). Trimming pared 7 bases from V and 5 bases from J, leaving 21 bases between. CDR3 nucleotide sequence: TGTGCCAGCACCCGCGGCCAGGGTATCCGCGATCAGCCCCAGCATTTT. As protein: CASTRGQGIRDQPQHF.

This clonotype was found a few times. The CDR3 loop is CASSYFEIPGYTF. In nucleotides, the CDR3 is TGTGCCAGCAGTTATTTTGAGATCCCTGGCTACACCTTC. The chain couples TRBV6-2 or TRBV6-3 to TRBJ1-2; D gene uncertain. Germline assignment: CDR1 MNHEY and CDR2 SVGEGT. The CDR3 spans 13 residues. The V end was cut by 3 bases, the J end by 7 bases, with 12 bases between.